This T cell receptor (beta chain) appears in the sequencing data of a study of Tregs in tolerant kidney transplant recipients. Germline lookup yields CDR1 MNHNS and CDR2 SASEGT. The germline V and J ends were trimmed by 6 bases and 3 bases, with 9 bases remaining between them. This CDR3 has 12 amino acids. Clones were read by immunoSEQ multiplex PCR, and TCRdb kept only the in-frame ones, dropping some. The sample lists about 64,000 clones, more than 70% occurring once. Related graft donors supplied nonmyeloablative bone marrow transplants, and mixed chimerism was transient. Unstimulated Tregs (CD4+CD25+CD127-) and CD4+CD25- non-Tregs were sorted from PBMCs.

This material consisted of CD4+ T cells from blood (PBMCs), taken 6 months after the transplant. This clonotype originated in a human patient who received a combined kidney and bone marrow transplant. Certain T cells may be donor cells from the graft. This chain links TRBV6-1 with TRBJ2-7; D ambiguous. CDR3: CASSVRYYEQYF. The CDR3 region has the DNA TGTGCCAGCAGCGTGAGGTACTACGAGCAGTACTTC.